The entry below describes one T cell receptor (beta chain). Its binding antigen is unknown. Base qualities are not recorded, but no much larger clone differs from it by a single base. This sample was taken from a study of blood T cells in healthy people across ages (dated by TCRdb to the mid-2010s). Concerning the study at large: In model experiments, roughly one uniquely barcoded TCR beta cDNA molecule per two T cells was captured by template switching. The donors were divided into four age groups: young (average approximately 16 years), middle-aged (approximately 42), aged (62) and long-lived (82). The study measured age-related changes in TCR beta repertoire diversity using deep sequencing normalized with unique cDNA molecular identifiers. Donors of different ages were randomly distributed across sequencing lanes to avoid experimental bias. For two donors (one aged 18 to 30 and one aged 80 or older), the study analyzed two additional independent replicas of 1 million unique cDNA reads from the same blood draw. Overall study outcomes, separate from this receptor: Observed TCR beta diversity correlated strongly with the percentage of naive T cells measured by flow cytometry. Compared with the aged group, the long-lived group had more naive CD4+ T cells, fewer expanded clones and increased TCR diversity, suggesting age selection. Estimates of total diversity based on one million sequenced T cells were regarded as lower bounds and as underestimates. Conclusive comparison of naive and antigen-experienced compartments was prevented by the profiling of bulk unsorted PBMCs. Donor CMV infection status was unknown, potentially confounding age-related changes in expanded clonotypes. Observed TCR beta diversity per million T cells fell roughly linearly with age, and a significant reduction was already apparent by age roughly 40.

Systemically healthy Caucasian individuals from Russia, roughly 40 in total and aged roughly 6 to 100 years, were included as donors. About 10 milliliters of peripheral blood were collected from each donor into EDTA-treated Vacutainer tubes. Ficoll-Paque density-gradient centrifugation was used to isolate PBMCs, with at least 7 million per sample. Trizol reagent was used to extract total RNA from the PBMCs, yielding at least 5 micrograms per sample. Naive CD45RAhigh/CD27high T cell percentages were measured by flow cytometry on a PBMC aliquot from every donor. The CDR3 runs 19 amino acids, cysteine and phenylalanine included. Left in the record is the CDR3 DNA by itself, 57 bases read in frame from the first base. To prepare the library, 5' RACE was applied. Reads for this sample came from an Illumina HiSeq 2500. A second PCR of about 6 to 12 cycles was performed with a sample-barcoded 5' primer and a J-beta primer mix. A unique molecular identifier was introduced onto each TCR beta cDNA molecule by a template-switch 5' adaptor carrying 12 random nucleotides. At least 2.5 million CDR3-containing paired-end reads were obtained from each sample. All of the RNA was converted into first-strand cDNA using the Mint cDNA synthesis kit, with a TRBC-specific oligonucleotide serving as the primer. Following uracil-DNA glycosylase treatment, a first 18-cycle PCR with universal primers M1SS and BC2_uni_R was performed on all cDNA. The original methods were these. Normalization of each sample was performed by random selection of 1 million high-quality reads, each carrying a distinct molecular identifier. Instead of being binned into consensus sequences, reads with shared molecular identifiers were discarded. MiTCR, run with a Q25 quality threshold and the strictest error-elimination algorithm, handled CDR3 identification, clonotype clustering and error correction. A nonparametric unseen species model with Euler transformation was used to estimate a lower bound on total TCR beta diversity. Starting from the raw public reads, TCRdb applied fastp trimming at Q25, assembled clones with MiXCR and retained in-frame beta chains. Each record represents a unique CDR3 protein, reported with the most common genes and DNA among its rows. TCRdb's processing, not the authors', yielded these V and J calls. Recorded for this sample are approximately 940,000 distinct CDR3 sequences; roughly 52% of them occurred a single time. The biggest ten clones account for around 15% of the sample.

The chain is made from TRBV21-1 and TRBJ1-2. TRBV21-1 is a pseudogene segment. Sequences were obtained from blood. The clonotype originates from a man aged 25-40 years in good health. The CDR3 protein is CASRINRIPLPVVEYGYTF. The DNA sequence is given as TGTGCCAGCAGAATAAATCGAATACCCCTCCCGGTGGTGGAGTATGGCTACACCTTC.